This T cell receptor beta chain was sequenced during a study of blood T cell repertoires in COVID-19. As for the study in general: The cDNA or gDNA used as material had been derived from T cells, B-cell-depleted T cells, or PBMCs.

In the authors' methods: Amplification from reference gene primers served as the basis for estimated nucleated cell counts. Libraries were prepared by immunoSEQ multiplex PCR; TCRdb keeps only in-frame clonotypes and omits some of them. That table is the source of V, J and clone size, and D and trimming were worked out from the DNA. The table shows 300,000 or so clones, with 70% to 90% occurring only once. V was pared by 4 bases and J by 0 bases, with 6 bases of the junction left unmatched. The germline V gene has CDR1 LGHNA and CDR2 YNFKEQ. CDR3 size: 17 residues. This clonotype was sampled from a woman aged 25 to 39 who had recovered from COVID-19. Source material: PBMCs or T cells enriched from blood (not recorded which). J is TRBJ1-6 and V is TRBV4-2; TRBD1 matches at 7 bases. The CDR3 reads CASSPGTASSYNSPLHF. For the CDR3, the DNA is TGTGCCAGCAGCCCAGGGACAGCGAGCTCCTATAATTCACCCCTCCACTTT.